What follows is one T cell receptor (beta chain) and its context. Germline V CDR1 and CDR2: ENHRY, SYGVKD. The CDR3 loop spans 14 amino acids. V trimming: 4 bases; J trimming: 1 base; junction bases outside the gene matches: 2. The data are from a study of shared clonotypes between healthy human individuals. The data were produced by immunoSEQ multiplex PCR, yet TCRdb's version contains in-frame clones alone and is incomplete. The sample holds some 1,400,000 clones, more than 95% seen once. The chain recombines TRBV10-3 with TRBJ2-3, with 7 nucleotides matching TRBD2. The sequencing input was naive CD4+ T cells sorted from blood. The subset denotes: CD45RA+ positively selected. The TCR sequence derives from a man under 40 in good health. The CDR3 DNA sequence: TGTGCCATCAGTGTTCTAGCGGGCACAGATACGCAGTATTTT. Translated: CAISVLAGTDTQYF.